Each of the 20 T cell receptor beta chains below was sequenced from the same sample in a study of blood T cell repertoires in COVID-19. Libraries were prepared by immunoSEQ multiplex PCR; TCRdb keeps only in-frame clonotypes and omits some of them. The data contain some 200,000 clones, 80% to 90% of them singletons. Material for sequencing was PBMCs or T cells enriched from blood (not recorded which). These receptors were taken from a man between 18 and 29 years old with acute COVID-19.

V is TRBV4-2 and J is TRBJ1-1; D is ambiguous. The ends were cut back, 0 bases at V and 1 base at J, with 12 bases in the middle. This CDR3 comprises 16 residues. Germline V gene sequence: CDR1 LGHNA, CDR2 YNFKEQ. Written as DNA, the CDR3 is TGTGCCAGCAGCCAAGATTCGGGGAGCGGGAACACTGAAGCTTTCTTT. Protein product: CASSQDSGSGNTEAFF.

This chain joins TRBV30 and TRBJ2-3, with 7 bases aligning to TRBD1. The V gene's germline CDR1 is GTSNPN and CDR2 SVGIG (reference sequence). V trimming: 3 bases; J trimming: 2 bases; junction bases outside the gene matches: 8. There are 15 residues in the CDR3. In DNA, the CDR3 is TGTGCCTGGAGGGAACCGGGACAGCTCACAGATACGCAGTATTTT. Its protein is CAWREPGQLTDTQYF.

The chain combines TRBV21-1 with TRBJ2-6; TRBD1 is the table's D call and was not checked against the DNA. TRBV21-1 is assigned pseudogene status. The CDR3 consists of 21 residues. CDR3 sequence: CASSKVIAGTGGLGGANVLTF. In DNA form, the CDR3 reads TGTGCCAGCAGCAAAGTAATTGCCGGGACAGGGGGCCTCGGTGGGGCCAACGTCCTGACTTTC.

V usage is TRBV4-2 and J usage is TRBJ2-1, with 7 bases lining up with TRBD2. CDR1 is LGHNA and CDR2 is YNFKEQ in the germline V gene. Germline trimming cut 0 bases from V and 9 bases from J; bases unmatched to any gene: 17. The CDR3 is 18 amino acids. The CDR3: CASSQDQGSSLAGSEQFF. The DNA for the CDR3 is TGTGCCAGCAGCCAAGATCAGGGCAGTTCTTTAGCGGGTTCTGAGCAGTTCTTC.

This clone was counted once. The CDR3 region is CASSYPVASGATYEQYF. The CDR3 DNA follows: TGTGCCAGCAGTTACCCAGTAGCTAGCGGGGCTACCTACGAGCAGTACTTC. The chain recombines TRBV6-2 or TRBV6-3 with TRBJ2-7; 9 nucleotides align to TRBD2. CDR3 length: 17 residues. The V and J ends lost 2 bases and 2 bases, in that order; junction bases with no gene match: 10. Per germline, CDR1 MNHEY and CDR2 SVGEGT.

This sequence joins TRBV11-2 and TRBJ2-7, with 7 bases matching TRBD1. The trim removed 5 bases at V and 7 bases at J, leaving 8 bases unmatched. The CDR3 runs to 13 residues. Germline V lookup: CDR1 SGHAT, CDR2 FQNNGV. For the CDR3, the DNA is TGTGCCAGCAGCATAGGGACAGCAGGAGAGCAGTACTTC. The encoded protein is CASSIGTAGEQYF.

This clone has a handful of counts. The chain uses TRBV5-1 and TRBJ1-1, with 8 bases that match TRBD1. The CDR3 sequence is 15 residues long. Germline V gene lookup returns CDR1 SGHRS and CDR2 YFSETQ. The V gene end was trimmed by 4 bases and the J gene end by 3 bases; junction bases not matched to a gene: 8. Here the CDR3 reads CASSGYDRGDTEAFF. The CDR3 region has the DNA TGCGCCAGCAGCGGATACGACAGGGGCGACACTGAAGCTTTCTTT.

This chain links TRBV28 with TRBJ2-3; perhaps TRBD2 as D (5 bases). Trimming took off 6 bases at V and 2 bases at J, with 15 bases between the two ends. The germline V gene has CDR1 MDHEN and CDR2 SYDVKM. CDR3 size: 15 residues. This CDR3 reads CASRHADFTTDTQYF. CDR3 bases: TGTGCCAGCAGGCACGCGGACTTCACCACAGATACGCAGTATTTT.

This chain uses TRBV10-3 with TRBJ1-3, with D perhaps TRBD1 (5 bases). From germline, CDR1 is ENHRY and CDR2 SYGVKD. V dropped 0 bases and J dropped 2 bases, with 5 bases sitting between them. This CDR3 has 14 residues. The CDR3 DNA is TGTGCCATCAGTGAGTCGGGGCCTGGAAACACCATATATTTT. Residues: CAISESGPGNTIYF.

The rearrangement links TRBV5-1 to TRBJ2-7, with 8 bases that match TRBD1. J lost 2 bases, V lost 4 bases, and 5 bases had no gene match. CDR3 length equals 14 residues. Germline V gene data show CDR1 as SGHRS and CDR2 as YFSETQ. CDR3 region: CASSPGQGAYEQYF. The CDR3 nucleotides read TGCGCCAGCAGCCCAGGACAGGGAGCCTACGAGCAGTACTTC.

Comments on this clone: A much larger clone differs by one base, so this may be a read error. The DNA of the CDR3 is TGTGCCAGCAGCCCACAGGGGAACACTGAAGCTTTCTTT. Translation: CASSPQGNTEAFF. The chain recombines TRBV27 with TRBJ1-1; D may be TRBD1 (6 bases). The CDR3 sequence is 13 residues long. V was pared by 6 bases and J by 1 base, with 9 bases between. Germline V gives CDR1 MNHEY, CDR2 SMNVEV (reference sequence).

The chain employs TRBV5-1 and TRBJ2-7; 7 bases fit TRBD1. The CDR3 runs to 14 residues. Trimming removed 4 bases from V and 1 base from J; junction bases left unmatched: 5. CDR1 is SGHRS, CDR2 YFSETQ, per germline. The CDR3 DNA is TGCGCCAGCAGCCAGGGACAGCAATCCTACGAGCAGTACTTC. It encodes CASSQGQQSYEQYF.

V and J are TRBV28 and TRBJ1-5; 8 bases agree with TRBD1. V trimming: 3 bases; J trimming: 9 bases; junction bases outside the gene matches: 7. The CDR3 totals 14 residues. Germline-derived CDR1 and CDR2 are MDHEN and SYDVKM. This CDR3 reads CASSLTGEVGPQHF. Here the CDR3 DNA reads TGTGCCAGCAGTTTGACAGGGGAGGTGGGGCCCCAGCATTTT.

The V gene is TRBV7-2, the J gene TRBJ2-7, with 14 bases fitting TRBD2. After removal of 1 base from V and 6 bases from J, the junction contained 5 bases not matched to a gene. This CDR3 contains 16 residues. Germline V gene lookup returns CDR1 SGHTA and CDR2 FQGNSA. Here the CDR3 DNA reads TGTGCCAGCAGCTTAGTAGGGACTAGCGGGAGTCGCGAGCAGTACTTC. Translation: CASSLVGTSGSREQYF.

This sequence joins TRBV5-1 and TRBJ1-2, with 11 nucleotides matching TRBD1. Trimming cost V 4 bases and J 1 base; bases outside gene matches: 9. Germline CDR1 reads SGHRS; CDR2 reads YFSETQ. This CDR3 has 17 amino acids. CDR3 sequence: CASSKAGQGERNYGYTF. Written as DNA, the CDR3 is TGCGCCAGCAGCAAAGCGGGACAGGGGGAACGTAACTATGGCTACACCTTC.

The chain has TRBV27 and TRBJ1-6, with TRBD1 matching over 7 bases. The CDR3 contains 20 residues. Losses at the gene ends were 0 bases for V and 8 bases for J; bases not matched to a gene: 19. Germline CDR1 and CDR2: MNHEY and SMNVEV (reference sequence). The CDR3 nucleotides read TGTGCCAGCAGTTTATCCGAATTTGCGACAGGGCTGGACGGTGATTCACCCCTCCACTTT. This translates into CASSLSEFATGLDGDSPLHF.

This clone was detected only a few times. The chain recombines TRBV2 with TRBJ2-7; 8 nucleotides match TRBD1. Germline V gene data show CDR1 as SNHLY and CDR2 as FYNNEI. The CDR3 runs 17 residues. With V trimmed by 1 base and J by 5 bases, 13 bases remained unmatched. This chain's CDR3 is CASSEGGPHGQGNEQYF. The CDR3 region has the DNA TGTGCCAGCAGTGAAGGGGGGCCCCATGGACAGGGTAACGAGCAGTACTTC.

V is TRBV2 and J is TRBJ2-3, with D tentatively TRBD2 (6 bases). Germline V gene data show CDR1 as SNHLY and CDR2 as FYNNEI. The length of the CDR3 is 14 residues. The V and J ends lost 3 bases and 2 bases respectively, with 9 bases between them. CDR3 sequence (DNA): TGTGCCAGCAGTGATTGGGGACTCACAGATACGCAGTATTTT. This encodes CASSDWGLTDTQYF.

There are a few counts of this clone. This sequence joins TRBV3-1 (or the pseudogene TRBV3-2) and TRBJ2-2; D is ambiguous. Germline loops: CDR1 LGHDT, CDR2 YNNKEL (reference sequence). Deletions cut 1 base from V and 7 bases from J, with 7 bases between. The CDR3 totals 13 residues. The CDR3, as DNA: TGTGCCAGCAGCCAAGGGCGCGGCGGGGAGCTGTTTTTT. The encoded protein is CASSQGRGGELFF.

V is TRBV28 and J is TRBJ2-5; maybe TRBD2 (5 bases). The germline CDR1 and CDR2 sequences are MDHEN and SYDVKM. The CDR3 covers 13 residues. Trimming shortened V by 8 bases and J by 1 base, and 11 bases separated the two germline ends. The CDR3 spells CASSRDGQETQYF. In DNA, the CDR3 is TGTGCCAGCTCTCGGGATGGCCAAGAGACCCAGTACTTC. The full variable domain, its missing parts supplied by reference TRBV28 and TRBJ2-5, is DVKVTQSSRYLVKRTGEKVFLECVQDMDHENMFWYRQDPGLGLRLIYFSYDVKMKEKGDIPEGYSVSREKKERFSLILESASTNQTSMYLCASSRDGQETQYFGPGTRLLVL.